This T cell receptor (beta chain) was sequenced in a study of T-cell memory formation after mild COVID-19. Turning to the study itself: TCR clustering was largely donor specific.

Germline V lookup: CDR1 LNHNV, CDR2 YYDKDF (reference sequence). V dropped 0 bases and J dropped 3 bases, with 11 bases sitting between them. The length of the CDR3 is 16 residues. UMIs and sample barcodes were carried by the TCR alpha and TCR beta cDNA libraries that 5'RACE produced using constant-segment primers. TCRdb ran MiXCR on the 5' RACE reads and lists one entry per CDR3 protein. The sample yields roughly 310,000 distinct CDR3 sequences, more than 15% seen once. This clonotype was counted only a few times. Its antigen is as yet unknown. Regarding the study as a whole: Pre-infection memory harbored some responding clones, suggesting cross-reactive memory joined. Contracting CD4+ clones lay largely in CM and EM, with CD8+ ones residing in EMRA.

The sequence was obtained from a man younger than 30 who had mild COVID-19 (a few samples of this study predate the infection). Cell type and time point are not known. The chain has TRBV15 and TRBJ2-2; TRBD1 might be the D (6 bases). Sequenced sample: PBMCs or a T cell subset sorted from them (not recorded which). The CDR3 nucleotides read TGTGCCACCAGCAGAGAGGGGACAACCTACACCGGGGAGCTGTTTTTT. It is translated as CATSREGTTYTGELFF.